This T cell receptor (beta chain) was observed in a study of identical twins. Trimming cost V 3 bases and J 11 bases; bases outside gene matches: 12. CDR1 is LNHNV and CDR2 is YYDKDF in the germline V gene (reference sequence). This CDR3 comprises 15 residues. Unique molecular identifiers were in the cDNA, with template-switch universal primer binding. Using its own MiXCR run on the 5' RACE reads, TCRdb lists one record per CDR3 protein. The data show 1.5 million or so distinct CDR3 sequences, less than 40% seen once. What was sequenced was cord blood. This sequence was found in a newborn girl in good health. The gene calls are TRBV15 and TRBJ2-5, with 10 bases aligning to TRBD2. The chain's CDR3 is CATSSGGLASNEQYF. For the CDR3, the DNA is TGTGCCACCAGCAGCGGGGGACTAGCGTCTAATGAGCAGTACTTC.